This T cell receptor beta chain was sequenced in a study of CD8 T cells in ankylosing spondylitis. Study results and limitations: A TCR beta motif of seven or eight highly homologous variants appeared characteristic of ankylosing spondylitis blood. As for the disease-linked clones, they showed a CD8+ phenotype and occurred at relatively low frequencies in peripheral blood.

With respect to this clonotype: Its antigen is unknown.

In TCRdb, the 5' RACE reads were re-called with MiXCR into one record per CDR3 protein. The data hold about 140,000 distinct CDR3 sequences, with 30% to 35% observed a single time. Germline V lookup: CDR1 SGHRS, CDR2 YFSETQ. CDR3 length equals 13 residues. Trimming stripped 2 bases from V and 8 bases from J, with 13 bases between. This clonotype was sampled from a male donor with ankylosing spondylitis. The sequencing sample was made of synovial fluid, either unsorted or a sorted T cell fraction (not recorded which). This chain links TRBV5-1 with TRBJ1-2, with D unresolved. CDR3 sequence (DNA): TGCGCCAGCAGCTTCGAAGGGTCGGGGGGCTACACCTTC. Residues: CASSFEGSGGYTF.